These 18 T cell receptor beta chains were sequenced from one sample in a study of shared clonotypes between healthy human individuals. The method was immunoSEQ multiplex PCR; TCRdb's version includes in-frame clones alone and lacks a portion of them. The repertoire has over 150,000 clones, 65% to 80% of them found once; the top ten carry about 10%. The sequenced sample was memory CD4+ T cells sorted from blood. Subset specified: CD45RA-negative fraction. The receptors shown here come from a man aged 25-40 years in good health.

In DNA form, the CDR3 reads TGCAGCGTTTTTTCGCTGAACACTGAAGCTTTCTTT. Translated: CSVFSLNTEAFF. This chain connects TRBV29-1 to TRBJ1-1; D gene uncertain. This CDR3 contains 12 residues. Germline V gene data show CDR1 as SQVTM and CDR2 as ANQGSEA. The V end was cut by 5 bases, the J end by 0 bases, with 7 bases between.

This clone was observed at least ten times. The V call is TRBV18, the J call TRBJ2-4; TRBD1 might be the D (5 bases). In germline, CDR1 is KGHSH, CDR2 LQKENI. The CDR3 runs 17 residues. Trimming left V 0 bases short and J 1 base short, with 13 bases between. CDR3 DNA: TGTGCCAGCTCACCACCGGGCAGGGTACGGGCCAAAAACATTCAGTACTTC. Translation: CASSPPGRVRAKNIQYF.

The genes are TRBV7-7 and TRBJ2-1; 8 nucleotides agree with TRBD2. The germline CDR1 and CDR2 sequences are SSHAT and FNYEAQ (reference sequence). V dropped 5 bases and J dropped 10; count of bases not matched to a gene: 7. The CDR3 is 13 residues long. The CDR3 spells CASSQGREGEQFF. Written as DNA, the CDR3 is TGTGCCAGCAGCCAGGGACGGGAGGGGGAGCAGTTCTTC.

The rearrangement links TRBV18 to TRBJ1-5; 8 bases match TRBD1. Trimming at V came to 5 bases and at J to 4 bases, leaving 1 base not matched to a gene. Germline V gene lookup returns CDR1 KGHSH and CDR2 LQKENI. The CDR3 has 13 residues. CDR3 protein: CASSTGGNQPQHF. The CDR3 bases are TGTGCCAGCTCAACAGGGGGGAATCAGCCCCAGCATTTT.

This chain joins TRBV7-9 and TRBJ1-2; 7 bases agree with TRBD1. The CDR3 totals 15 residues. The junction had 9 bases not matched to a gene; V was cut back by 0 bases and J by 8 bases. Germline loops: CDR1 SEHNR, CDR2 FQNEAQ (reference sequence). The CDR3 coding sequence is TGTGCCAGCAGCTTAGCGCAAGGGGGCTTGGGCGGCTACACCTTC. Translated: CASSLAQGGLGGYTF.

The CDR3 DNA follows: TGTGCCAGCAGCTTGGTGGGAGCGCAAGAGACCCAGTACTTC. Amino acids: CASSLVGAQETQYF. This chain uses TRBV5-6 with TRBJ2-5, with D possibly TRBD2 on 5 matching bases. Looked up from germline, CDR1 is SGHDT and CDR2 is YYEEEE. V lost 0 bases, J lost 2 bases, and 8 bases lay in between. This CDR3 comprises 14 residues.

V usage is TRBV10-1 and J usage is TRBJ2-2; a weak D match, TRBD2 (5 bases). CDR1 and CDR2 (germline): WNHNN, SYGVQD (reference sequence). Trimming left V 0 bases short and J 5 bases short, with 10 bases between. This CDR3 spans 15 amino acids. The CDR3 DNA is TGCGCCAGCAGTGAGTCGACGGACTGGACCGGGGAGCTGTTTTTT. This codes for CASSESTDWTGELFF.

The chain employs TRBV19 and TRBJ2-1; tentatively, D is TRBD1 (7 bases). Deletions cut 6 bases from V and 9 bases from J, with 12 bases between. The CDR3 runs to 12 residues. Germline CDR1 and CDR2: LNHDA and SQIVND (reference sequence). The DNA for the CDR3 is TGTGCCAGTAGGACAGGGCGGGGTGAGCAGTTCTTC. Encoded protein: CASRTGRGEQFF.

The CDR3, as DNA: TGTGCCAGCAGCCAGCCCGGTTGGGATGTGGACACTGAAGCTTTCTTT. Its protein is CASSQPGWDVDTEAFF. The chain recombines TRBV5-6 with TRBJ1-1; no clear D. Germline CDR1 reads SGHDT; CDR2 reads YYEEEE. Between the trimmed V and J ends, which lost 4 bases and 3 bases, there was a span of 19 bases. The CDR3 consists of 16 residues.

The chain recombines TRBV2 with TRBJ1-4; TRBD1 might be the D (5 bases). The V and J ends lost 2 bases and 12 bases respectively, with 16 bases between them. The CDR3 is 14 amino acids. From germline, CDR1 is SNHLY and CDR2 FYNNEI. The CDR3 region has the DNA TGTGCCAGCAGTGAAACCGGGCCTCCGGGGGAACTGTTTTTT. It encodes CASSETGPPGELFF.

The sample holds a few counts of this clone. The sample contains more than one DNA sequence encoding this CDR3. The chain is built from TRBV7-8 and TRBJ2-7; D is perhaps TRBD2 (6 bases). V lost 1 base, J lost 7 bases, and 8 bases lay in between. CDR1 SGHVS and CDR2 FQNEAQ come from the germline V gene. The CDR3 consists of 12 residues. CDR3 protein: CASSLGGGEQYF. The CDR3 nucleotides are TGTGCCAGCAGCTTAGGAGGAGGGGAGCAGTACTTC. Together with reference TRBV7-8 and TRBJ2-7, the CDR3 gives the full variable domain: GAGVSQSPRYKVAKRGQDVALRCDPISGHVSLFWYQQALGQGPEFLTYFQNEAQLDKSGLPSDRFFAERPEGSVSTLKIQRTQQEDSAVYLCASSLGGGEQYFGPGTRLTVT.

The CDR3 bases are TGTGCCACCAGCAGATCCTCAAACGAGGGACTAGCGTCAGATACGCAGTATTTT. Its translation is CATSRSSNEGLASDTQYF. The rearrangement links TRBV15 to TRBJ2-3; TRBD2 matches 10 bases. The germline gives CDR1 LNHNV, CDR2 YYDKDF (reference sequence). Trimming took 2 bases from V and 4 from J; bases not matched to a gene: 12. The CDR3 loop spans 18 amino acids.

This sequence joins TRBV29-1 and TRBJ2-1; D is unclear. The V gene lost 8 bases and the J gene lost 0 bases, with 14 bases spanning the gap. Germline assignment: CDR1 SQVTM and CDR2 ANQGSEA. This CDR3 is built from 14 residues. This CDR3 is CSSKKGISYNEQFF. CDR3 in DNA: TGCAGCTCTAAGAAGGGAATCTCCTACAATGAGCAGTTCTTC.

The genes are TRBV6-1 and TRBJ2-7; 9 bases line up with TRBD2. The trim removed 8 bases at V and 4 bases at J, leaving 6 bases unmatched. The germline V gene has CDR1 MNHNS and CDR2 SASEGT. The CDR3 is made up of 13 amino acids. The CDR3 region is CASGGRAWYEQYF. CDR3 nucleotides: TGTGCCAGCGGCGGGAGGGCCTGGTACGAGCAGTACTTC.

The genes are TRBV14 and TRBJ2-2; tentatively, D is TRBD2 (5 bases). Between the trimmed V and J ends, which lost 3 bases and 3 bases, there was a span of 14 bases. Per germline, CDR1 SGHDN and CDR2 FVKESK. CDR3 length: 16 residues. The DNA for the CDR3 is TGTGCCAGCAGCCAGAGTAGGACTTTTCACACCGGGGAGCTGTTTTTT. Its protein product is CASSQSRTFHTGELFF.

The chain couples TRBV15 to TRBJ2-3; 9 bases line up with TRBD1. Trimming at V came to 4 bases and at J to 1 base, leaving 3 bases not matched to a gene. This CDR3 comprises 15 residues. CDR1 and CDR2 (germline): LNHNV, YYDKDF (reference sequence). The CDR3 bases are TGTGCCACCAGCAAGAGGACAGGGGGCACAGATACGCAGTATTTT. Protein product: CATSKRTGGTDTQYF.

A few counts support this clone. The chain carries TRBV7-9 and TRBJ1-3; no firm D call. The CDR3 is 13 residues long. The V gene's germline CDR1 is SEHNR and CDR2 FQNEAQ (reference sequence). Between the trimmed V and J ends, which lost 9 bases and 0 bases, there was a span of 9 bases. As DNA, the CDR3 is TGTGCCAGAAGTCAGGACTCTGGAAACACCATATATTTT. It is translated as CARSQDSGNTIYF.

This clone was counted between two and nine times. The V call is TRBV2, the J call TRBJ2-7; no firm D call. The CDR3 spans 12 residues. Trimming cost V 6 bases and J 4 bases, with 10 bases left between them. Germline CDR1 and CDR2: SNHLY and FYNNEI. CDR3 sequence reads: CASRIGEYEQYF. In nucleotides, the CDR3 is TGTGCCAGCAGGATCGGAGAGTACGAGCAGTACTTC.